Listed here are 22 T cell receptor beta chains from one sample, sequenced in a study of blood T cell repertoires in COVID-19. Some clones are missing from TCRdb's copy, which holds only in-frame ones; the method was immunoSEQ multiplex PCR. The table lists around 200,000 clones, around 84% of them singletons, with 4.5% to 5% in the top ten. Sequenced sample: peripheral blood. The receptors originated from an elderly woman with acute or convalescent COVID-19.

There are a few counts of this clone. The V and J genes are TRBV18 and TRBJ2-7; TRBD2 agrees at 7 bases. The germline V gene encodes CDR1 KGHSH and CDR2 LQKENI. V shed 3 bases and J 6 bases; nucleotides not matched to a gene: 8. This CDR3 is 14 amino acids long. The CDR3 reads CASSPTVGEGEQYF. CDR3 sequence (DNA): TGTGCCAGCTCACCCACAGTGGGGGAGGGCGAGCAGTACTTC.

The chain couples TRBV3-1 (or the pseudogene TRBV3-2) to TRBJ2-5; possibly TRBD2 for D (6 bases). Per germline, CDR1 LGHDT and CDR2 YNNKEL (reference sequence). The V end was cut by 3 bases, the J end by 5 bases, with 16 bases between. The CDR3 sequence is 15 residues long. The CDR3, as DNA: TGTGCCAGCAGCCAGCGGGGTCCCCGGAGGGAGACCCAGTACTTC. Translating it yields CASSQRGPRRETQYF.

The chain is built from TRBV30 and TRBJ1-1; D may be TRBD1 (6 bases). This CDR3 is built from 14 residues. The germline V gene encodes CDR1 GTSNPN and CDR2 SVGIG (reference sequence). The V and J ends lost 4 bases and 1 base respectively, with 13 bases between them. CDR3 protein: CAWTLLDRNTEAFF. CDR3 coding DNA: TGTGCCTGGACCCTGTTGGACAGGAACACTGAAGCTTTCTTT.

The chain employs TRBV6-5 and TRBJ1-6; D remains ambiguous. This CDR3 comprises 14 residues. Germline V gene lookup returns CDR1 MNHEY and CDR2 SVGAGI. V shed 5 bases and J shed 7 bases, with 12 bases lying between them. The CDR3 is CASSPLAINSPLHF. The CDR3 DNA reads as TGTGCCAGCAGTCCCCTGGCCATCAATTCACCCCTCCACTTT.

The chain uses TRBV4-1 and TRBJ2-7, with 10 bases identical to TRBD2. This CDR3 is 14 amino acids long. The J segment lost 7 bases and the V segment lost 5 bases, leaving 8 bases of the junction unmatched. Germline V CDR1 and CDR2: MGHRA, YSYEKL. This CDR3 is CASSLAGGPWEQYF. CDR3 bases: TGCGCCAGCAGCTTAGCGGGAGGTCCTTGGGAGCAGTACTTC.

The CDR3 bases are TGTGCCAGCAGCCCCACAAGCGGCTATGGCTACACCTTC. It specifies CASSPTSGYGYTF. The gene calls are TRBV3-1 (or the pseudogene TRBV3-2) and TRBJ1-2, with D unclear. V lost 4 bases, J lost 4 bases, and 10 bases lay in between. This CDR3 has 13 residues. The germline gives CDR1 LGHDT, CDR2 YNNKEL (reference sequence).

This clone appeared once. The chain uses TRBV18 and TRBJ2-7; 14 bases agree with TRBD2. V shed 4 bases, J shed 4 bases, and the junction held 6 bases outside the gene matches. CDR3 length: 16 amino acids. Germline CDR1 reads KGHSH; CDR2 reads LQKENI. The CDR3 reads CASSRGLAGASYEQYF. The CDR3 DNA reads TGTGCCAGCTCACGGGGACTAGCGGGAGCGTCATACGAGCAGTACTTC.

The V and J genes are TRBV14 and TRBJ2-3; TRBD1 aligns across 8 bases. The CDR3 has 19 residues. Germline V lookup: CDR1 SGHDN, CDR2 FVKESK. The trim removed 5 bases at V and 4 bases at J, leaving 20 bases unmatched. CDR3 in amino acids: CASSARTGRGQGVADTQYF. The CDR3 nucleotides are TGTGCCAGCAGCGCCCGGACAGGGCGGGGCCAGGGAGTGGCAGATACGCAGTATTTT. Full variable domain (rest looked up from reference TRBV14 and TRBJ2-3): EAGVTQFPSHSVIEKGQTVTLRCDPISGHDNLYWYRRVMGKEIKFLLHFVKESKQDESGMPNNRFLAERTGGTYSTLKVQPAELEDSGVYFCASSARTGRGQGVADTQYFGPGTRLTVL.

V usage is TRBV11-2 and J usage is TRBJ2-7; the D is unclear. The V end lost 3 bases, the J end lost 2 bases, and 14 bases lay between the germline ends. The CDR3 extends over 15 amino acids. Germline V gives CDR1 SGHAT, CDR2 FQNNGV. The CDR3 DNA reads TGTGCCAGCAGCTTGGATCAGGTACCAGCCTACGAGCAGTACTTC. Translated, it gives CASSLDQVPAYEQYF.

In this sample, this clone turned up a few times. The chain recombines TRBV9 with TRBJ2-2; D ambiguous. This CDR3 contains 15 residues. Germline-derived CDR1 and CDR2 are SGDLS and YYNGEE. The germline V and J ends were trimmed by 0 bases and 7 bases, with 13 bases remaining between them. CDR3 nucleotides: TGTGCCAGCAGCGTAGATTCTGGCAGGCGCGGGGAGCTGTTTTTT. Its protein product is CASSVDSGRRGELFF. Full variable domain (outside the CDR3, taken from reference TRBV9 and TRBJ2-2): DSGVTQTPKHLITATGQRVTLRCSPRSGDLSVYWYQQSLDQGLQFLIQYYNGEERAKGNILERFSAQQFPDLHSELNLSSLELGDSALYFCASSVDSGRRGELFFGEGSRLTVL.

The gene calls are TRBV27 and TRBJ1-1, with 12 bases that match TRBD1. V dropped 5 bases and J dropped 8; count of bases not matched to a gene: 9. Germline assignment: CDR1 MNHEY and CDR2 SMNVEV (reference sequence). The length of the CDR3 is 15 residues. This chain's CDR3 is CASSLMGQGALEAFF. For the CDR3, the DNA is TGTGCCAGCAGTCTAATGGGACAGGGGGCCTTAGAAGCTTTCTTT.

CDR3 coding DNA: TGTGCCAGTAGTAGACCGGGACTAGCAGGAGATACGCAGTATTTT. Its protein is CASSRPGLAGDTQYF. The rearrangement uses TRBV19 and TRBJ2-3; TRBD2 agrees at 9 bases. Germline V lookup: CDR1 LNHDA, CDR2 SQIVND (reference sequence). The CDR3 extends over 15 amino acids. V shed 4 bases and J 5 bases; nucleotides not matched to a gene: 7.

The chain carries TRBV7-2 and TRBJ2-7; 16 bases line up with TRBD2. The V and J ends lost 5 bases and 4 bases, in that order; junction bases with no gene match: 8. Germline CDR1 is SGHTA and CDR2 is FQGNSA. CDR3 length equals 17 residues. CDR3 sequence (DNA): TGTGCCAGCAGCCCCCCGGGACTAGCGGGAGGGTCGTACGAGCAGTACTTC. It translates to CASSPPGLAGGSYEQYF. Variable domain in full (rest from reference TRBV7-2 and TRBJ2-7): GAGVSQSPSNKVTEKGKDVELRCDPISGHTALYWYRQSLGQGLEFLIYFQGNSAPDKSGLPSDRFSAERTGGSVSTLTIQRTQQEDSAVYLCASSPPGLAGGSYEQYFGPGTRLTVT.

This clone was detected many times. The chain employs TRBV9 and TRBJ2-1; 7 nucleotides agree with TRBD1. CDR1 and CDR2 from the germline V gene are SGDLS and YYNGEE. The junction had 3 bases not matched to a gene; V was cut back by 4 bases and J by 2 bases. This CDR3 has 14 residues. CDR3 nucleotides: TGTGCCAGCAGCCACACAGGGGCCTACAATGAGCAGTTCTTC. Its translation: CASSHTGAYNEQFF.

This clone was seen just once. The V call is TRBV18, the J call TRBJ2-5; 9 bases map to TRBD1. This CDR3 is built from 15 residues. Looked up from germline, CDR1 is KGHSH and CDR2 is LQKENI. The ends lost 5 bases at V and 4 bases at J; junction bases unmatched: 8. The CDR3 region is CASSFPGQGRETQYF. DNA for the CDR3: TGTGCCAGCTCATTTCCGGGACAGGGAAGAGAGACCCAGTACTTC.

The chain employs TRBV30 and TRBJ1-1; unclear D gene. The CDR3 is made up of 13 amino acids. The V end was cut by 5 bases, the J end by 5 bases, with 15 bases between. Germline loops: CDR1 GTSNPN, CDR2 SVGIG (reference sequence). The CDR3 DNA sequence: TGTGCCTGGGGCTTTACGGGGTGGACTGAAGCTTTCTTT. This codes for CAWGFTGWTEAFF.

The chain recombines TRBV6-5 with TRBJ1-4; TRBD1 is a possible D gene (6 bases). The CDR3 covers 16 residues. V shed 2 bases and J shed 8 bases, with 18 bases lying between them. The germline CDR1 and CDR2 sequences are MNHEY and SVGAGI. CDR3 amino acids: CASSYTSGAVGEKLFF. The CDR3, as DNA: TGTGCCAGCAGTTACACGTCAGGGGCGGTGGGGGAAAAACTGTTTTTT.

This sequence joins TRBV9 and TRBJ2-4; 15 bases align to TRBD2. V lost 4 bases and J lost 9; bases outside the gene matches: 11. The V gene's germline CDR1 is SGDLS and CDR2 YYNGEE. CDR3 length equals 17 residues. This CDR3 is CASSPGLAGGPEGIQYF. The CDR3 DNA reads TGTGCCAGCAGCCCAGGACTAGCGGGAGGGCCTGAGGGCATTCAGTACTTC. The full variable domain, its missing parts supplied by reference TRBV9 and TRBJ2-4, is DSGVTQTPKHLITATGQRVTLRCSPRSGDLSVYWYQQSLDQGLQFLIQYYNGEERAKGNILERFSAQQFPDLHSELNLSSLELGDSALYFCASSPGLAGGPEGIQYFGAGTRLSVL.

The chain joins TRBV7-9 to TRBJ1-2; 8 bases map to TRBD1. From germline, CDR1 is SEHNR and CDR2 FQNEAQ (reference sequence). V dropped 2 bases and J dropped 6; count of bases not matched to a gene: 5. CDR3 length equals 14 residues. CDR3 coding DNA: TGTGCCAGCAGCTTAAGGGGACAGGTTCATGGCTACACCTTC. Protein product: CASSLRGQVHGYTF.

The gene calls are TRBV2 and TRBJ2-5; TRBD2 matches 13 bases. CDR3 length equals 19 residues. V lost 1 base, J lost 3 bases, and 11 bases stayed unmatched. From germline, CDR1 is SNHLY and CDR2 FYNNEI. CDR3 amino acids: CASSEERLAGGRGKETQYF. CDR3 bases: TGTGCCAGCAGTGAAGAGCGACTAGCGGGAGGACGGGGAAAAGAGACCCAGTACTTC.

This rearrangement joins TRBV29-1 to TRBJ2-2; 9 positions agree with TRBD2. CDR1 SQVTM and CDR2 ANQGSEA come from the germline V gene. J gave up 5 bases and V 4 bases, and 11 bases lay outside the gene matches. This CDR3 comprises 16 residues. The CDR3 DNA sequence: TGCAGCGTTGGGCGGATAGCGGGAGTTGGTACCGGGGAGCTGTTTTTT. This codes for CSVGRIAGVGTGELFF.

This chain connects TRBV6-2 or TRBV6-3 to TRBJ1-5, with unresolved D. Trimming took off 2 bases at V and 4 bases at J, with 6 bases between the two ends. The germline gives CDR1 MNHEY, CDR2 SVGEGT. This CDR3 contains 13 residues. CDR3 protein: CASSYRSNQPQHF. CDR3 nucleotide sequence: TGTGCCAGCAGTTACCGGTCAAATCAGCCCCAGCATTTT.